Listed below are T cell receptor beta chains from one sample, sequenced in a study of blood T cell repertoires in COVID-19. The assay was immunoSEQ multiplex PCR, and TCRdb's table has in-frame clones only and misses some. The sample comprises roughly 250,000 clones, approximately 81% of which are singletons, and around 0.98% rests with the top ten. The material sequenced was peripheral blood. The receptor set was obtained from a middle-aged man with acute or convalescent COVID-19. CDR3s include the opening cysteine and the closing phenylalanine or tryptophan. Fields, in order: V gene, J gene, clone size, D gene, CDR3 length, CDR3 DNA, CDR3 protein. A D gene is named only where the DNA matches it firmly. The listing skips clone size in some rows; elsewhere it reads once, few, many or a size class.

>TRBV10-3|TRBJ2-1|-|-|13
TGTGCCATCAGTTCAACAGGGCGGAATGAGCAGTTCTTC
CAISSTGRNEQFF
>TRBV7-9|TRBJ2-3|-|TRBD2|15
TGTGCCAGCAGCTTAGGGCGGGGGTCGGCAGATACGCAGTATTTT
CASSLGRGSADTQYF
>TRBV4-3|TRBJ1-4|-|-|14
TGCGCCAGCAGCCAAGATCGCGCTGTTGAAAAACTGTTTTTT
CASSQDRAVEKLFF
>TRBV15|TRBJ1-5|-|-|14
TGTGCCACCAGCACCAAATACAGGGATCAGCCCCAGCATTTT
CATSTKYRDQPQHF
>TRBV7-3|TRBJ1-2|-|TRBD1|13
TGTGCCAGCCGGGCTGGGACAGGGGATGGCTACACCTTC
CASRAGTGDGYTF
>TRBV6-5|TRBJ1-1|-|-|13
TGTGCCAGCAGCGGAGGGCGAGCCACTGAAGCTTTCTTT
CASSGGRATEAFF
>TRBV13|TRBJ2-3|-|TRBD2|16
TGTGCCAGCAGCGGTCTAACTAGCGGAAGCACAGATACGCAGTATTTT
CASSGLTSGSTDTQYF
>TRBV12-3/TRBV12-4|TRBJ2-1|-|-|13
TGTGCCAGCAGGCGGGACAGCTACAATGAGCAGTTCTTC
CASRRDSYNEQFF
>TRBV28|TRBJ1-1|-|TRBD1|15
TGTGCCAGCAGTGCCGACAGGGGAGGGATCACTGAAGCTTTCTTT
CASSADRGGITEAFF
>TRBV11-2|TRBJ2-3|-|-|14
TGTGCCAGCAGCTTGCGACTAAGCACAGATACGCAGTATTTT
CASSLRLSTDTQYF
>TRBV4-1|TRBJ1-5|once|-|16
TGCGCCAGCAGCTCTGAAGTGGGCAGCCGCAATCAGCCCCAGCATTTT
CASSSEVGSRNQPQHF
>TRBV3-1/TRBV3-2|TRBJ2-5|-|-|12
TGTGCCAGCAGCCCGCTGAAACGGGCCCAGTACTTC
CASSPLKRAQYF
>TRBV2|TRBJ2-7|-|-|14
TGTGCCAGCAAAGCCGGCAGGGCCACCTACGAGCAGTACTTC
CASKAGRATYEQYF